These 31 T cell receptor beta chains originate from one sample sequenced in a study of cytomegalovirus exposure and HLA in healthy donors. The PCR contained 60 Vbeta and 13 Jbeta primers. The method was immunoSEQ multiplex PCR; TCRdb's version includes in-frame clones alone and lacks a portion of them. The repertoire holds roughly 120,000 clones, with around four fifths as singletons. Sequencing was carried out using PBMCs. These receptors were taken from a male donor in good health and CMV-seropositive.

The rearrangement uses TRBV7-3 and TRBJ2-3; 8 nucleotides align to TRBD1. CDR1 SGHTA and CDR2 FQGTGA come from the germline V gene. CDR3 length: 13 residues. The ends lost 5 bases at V and 6 bases at J; junction bases unmatched: 4. The CDR3 DNA reads TGTGCCAGCAGCCTCCAGGGGGCGGATACGCAGTATTTT. Encoded protein: CASSLQGADTQYF.

The gene calls are TRBV10-3 and TRBJ2-5, with D possibly TRBD1 on 6 matching bases. The germline V gene encodes CDR1 ENHRY and CDR2 SYGVKD. The CDR3 runs to 14 residues. V shed 0 bases and J shed 4 bases, with 9 bases lying between them. The chain's CDR3 is CAISESGRGETQYF. CDR3 DNA sequence: TGTGCCATCAGTGAGTCGGGCAGGGGAGAGACCCAGTACTTC.

This clone was recorded only once. The genes are TRBV28 and TRBJ1-6; 7 nucleotides match TRBD1. V trimming: 3 bases; J trimming: 5 bases; junction bases outside the gene matches: 7. CDR3 length equals 16 residues. Germline CDR1 and CDR2: MDHEN and SYDVKM. In nucleotides, the CDR3 is TGTGCCAGCAGTTTGGATGCAGGGGGAAATAATTCACCCCTCCACTTT. It translates to CASSLDAGGNNSPLHF.

The chain has TRBV28 and TRBJ2-5; possibly TRBD1 for D (6 bases). The CDR3 totals 14 residues. The germline V gene encodes CDR1 MDHEN and CDR2 SYDVKM. Trimming took off 2 bases at V and 4 bases at J, with 11 bases between the two ends. Here the CDR3 reads CASSLLTGTETQYF. In DNA, the CDR3 is TGTGCCAGCAGTTTACTGACAGGAACAGAGACCCAGTACTTC.

This sequence joins TRBV10-3 and TRBJ1-3; tentative D call: TRBD1 (5 bases). This CDR3 is 14 amino acids long. With 2 bases removed from V and 2 bases from J, the gap between germline ends came to 7 bases. The germline gives CDR1 ENHRY, CDR2 SYGVKD. The CDR3 protein is CAISEPDTGNTIYF. The CDR3, as DNA: TGTGCCATCAGTGAGCCGGACACTGGAAACACCATATATTTT.

This chain connects TRBV5-4 to TRBJ2-5; TRBD1 might be the D (5 bases). The CDR3 is 16 amino acids. V was shortened by 0 bases and J by 3 bases, with 15 bases between the two germline ends. Looked up from germline, CDR1 is SGHNT and CDR2 is YYREEE (reference sequence). In DNA, the CDR3 is TGTGCCAGCAGCTTGGTGGCTGACAGAAAAGAAGAGACCCAGTACTTC. Translation: CASSLVADRKEETQYF.

The CDR3 region has the DNA TGTGCCAGCAGCTTAGTGTCCGGGGGGAATGAGCAGTTCTTC. Its protein product is CASSLVSGGNEQFF. This chain joins TRBV7-2 and TRBJ2-1; TRBD2 aligns across 7 bases. Germline trimming cut 1 base from V and 7 bases from J; bases unmatched to any gene: 4. This CDR3 spans 14 amino acids. Germline V gene lookup returns CDR1 SGHTA and CDR2 FQGNSA.

V and J are TRBV11-1 and TRBJ1-1; unclear D gene. The CDR3 runs 16 residues. Germline-derived CDR1 and CDR2 are SGHAT and FQDESV (reference sequence). V lost 5 bases and J lost 1, with 17 bases in between. In DNA, the CDR3 is TGTGCCAGCAGCCCGACGTCGAGGTCCGCGAACACTGAAGCTTTCTTT. Amino acid sequence: CASSPTSRSANTEAFF.

J is TRBJ2-1 and V is TRBV11-2, with 11 bases that match TRBD1. The CDR3 sequence is 19 residues long. Germline V gives CDR1 SGHAT, CDR2 FQNNGV. J lost 0 bases, V lost 5 bases, and 12 bases had no gene match. The CDR3 region is CASSDRGDRGVGSYNEQFF. Written as DNA, the CDR3 is TGTGCCAGCAGCGACAGGGGGGACAGGGGGGTCGGCTCCTACAATGAGCAGTTCTTC. The entire variable domain, with the rest obtained from reference TRBV11-2 and TRBJ2-1, is as follows: EAGVAQSPRYKIIEKRQSVAFWCNPISGHATLYWYQQILGQGPKLLIQFQNNGVVDDSQLPKDRFSAERLKGVDSTLKIQPAKLEDSAVYLCASSDRGDRGVGSYNEQFFGPGTRLTVL.

This sequence joins TRBV19 and TRBJ1-5, with 8 bases identical to TRBD1. The V segment lost 7 bases and the J segment 3 bases; nucleotides outside the gene matches: 17. The germline V gene has CDR1 LNHDA and CDR2 SQIVND (reference sequence). CDR3 length equals 18 residues. CDR3 sequence: CASNDPFEGQELNQPQHF. The CDR3, as DNA: TGTGCCAGTAACGACCCTTTCGAGGGACAGGAGCTCAATCAGCCCCAGCATTTT.

The rearrangement joins TRBV5-1 to TRBJ2-7, with 7 bases fitting TRBD1. With 1 base clipped from V and 7 bases from J, the junction kept 8 bases outside the gene matches. Germline V CDR1 and CDR2: SGHRS, YFSETQ. The CDR3 is made up of 14 amino acids. The chain's CDR3 is CASSLREGAGEQYF. The CDR3 DNA reads as TGCGCCAGCAGCTTGAGAGAGGGGGCAGGTGAGCAGTACTTC.

The chain employs TRBV27 and TRBJ1-2, with 8 bases lining up with TRBD1. V shed 4 bases, J shed 6 bases, and the junction held 4 bases outside the gene matches. The CDR3 contains 13 residues. The germline gives CDR1 MNHEY, CDR2 SMNVEV (reference sequence). This CDR3 reads CASSSDRGNGYTF. The CDR3 coding sequence is TGTGCCAGCAGTTCCGACAGGGGTAATGGCTACACCTTC.

The genes are TRBV7-9 and TRBJ1-1; D is unresolved. This CDR3 is built from 13 residues. Per germline, CDR1 SEHNR and CDR2 FQNEAQ (reference sequence). The germline V and J ends were trimmed by 1 base and 5 bases, with 8 bases remaining between them. The CDR3 loop is CASSLGLQTEAFF. The CDR3 DNA is TGTGCCAGCAGCTTAGGACTTCAAACTGAAGCTTTCTTT.

This clone is a singleton in its sample. The gene calls are TRBV6-5 and TRBJ1-1; D gene uncertain. This CDR3 has 13 residues. V was cut by 5 bases and J by 6 bases, with 13 bases left in between. The germline gives CDR1 MNHEY, CDR2 SVGAGI. The CDR3 is CASSPSGGAEAFF. The DNA of the CDR3 is TGTGCCAGCAGTCCCTCAGGCGGGGCTGAAGCTTTCTTT.

This chain connects TRBV27 to TRBJ2-7; no reliable D call. The CDR3 runs to 13 residues. The germline V and J ends were trimmed by 5 bases and 2 bases, with 10 bases remaining between them. Germline V gene data show CDR1 as MNHEY and CDR2 as SMNVEV (reference sequence). The CDR3 DNA reads TGTGCCAGCAGTCCAAAAGCTCCCTACGAGCAGTACTTC. Translation gives CASSPKAPYEQYF.

The V gene is TRBV9, the J gene TRBJ2-7, with 13 bases lining up with TRBD2. Trimming took 4 bases from V and 7 from J; bases not matched to a gene: 11. The CDR3 is made up of 16 amino acids. Germline V lookup: CDR1 SGDLS, CDR2 YYNGEE. CDR3 in DNA: TGTGCCAGCAGCCAACGCGGACTAGCGGGAGCTGAGGAGCAGTACTTC. Its protein is CASSQRGLAGAEEQYF.

The chain couples TRBV19 to TRBJ1-1, with D unresolved. With 4 bases removed from V and 2 bases from J, the gap between germline ends came to 5 bases. CDR1 is LNHDA and CDR2 is SQIVND in the germline V gene (reference sequence). The CDR3 extends over 12 amino acids. This CDR3 is CASSKINTEAFF. Written as DNA, the CDR3 is TGTGCCAGTAGTAAAATAAACACTGAAGCTTTCTTT.

V is TRBV30 and J is TRBJ1-1; D is possibly TRBD1 (5 bases). The CDR3 contains 13 residues. The germline V and J ends were trimmed by 4 bases and 6 bases, with 15 bases remaining between them. Germline CDR1 is GTSNPN and CDR2 is SVGIG (reference sequence). The CDR3 is CAWKGIQDAEAFF. The CDR3 DNA reads as TGTGCCTGGAAGGGGATCCAGGACGCTGAAGCTTTCTTT.

The chain links TRBV6-5 to TRBJ2-5, with D perhaps matching TRBD1 (6 bases). The CDR3 spans 12 residues. V was pared by 8 bases and J by 9 bases, with 16 bases between. Germline V gene sequence: CDR1 MNHEY, CDR2 SVGAGI. The CDR3 here is CASGGQPRAQYF. CDR3 bases: TGTGCCAGCGGAGGACAGCCCCGCGCCCAGTACTTC.

This rearrangement joins TRBV5-1 to TRBJ2-1; 7 nucleotides agree with TRBD2. Germline CDR1 is SGHRS and CDR2 is YFSETQ. This CDR3 is built from 16 residues. V gave up 0 bases and J gave up 5 bases; unmatched junction bases: 8. The CDR3 DNA reads as TGCGCCAGCAGCTTGGCCGGGACTAAAAGTAACAATGAGCAGTTCTTC. The encoded protein is CASSLAGTKSNNEQFF.

V is TRBV4-3 and J is TRBJ2-3, with 7 bases aligning to TRBD2. This CDR3 has 19 residues. Germline V lookup: CDR1 LGHNA, CDR2 YSLEER. The V gene end was trimmed by 0 bases and the J gene end by 2 bases; junction bases not matched to a gene: 14. The CDR3 spells CASSQDLPDGGGYTDTQYF. The CDR3 coding sequence is TGCGCCAGCAGCCAAGATCTTCCCGACGGGGGAGGGTACACAGATACGCAGTATTTT.

The V call is TRBV18, the J call TRBJ1-6, with a possible D match to TRBD1 (5 bases). The length of the CDR3 is 17 residues. Germline lookup yields CDR1 KGHSH and CDR2 LQKENI. V was clipped by 6 bases and J by 0 bases, with 15 bases between them. The CDR3 DNA reads as TGTGCCAGCTCCCCTAGACAGAGCTCCTCCTATAATTCACCCCTCCACTTT. It codes for CASSPRQSSSYNSPLHF. The entire variable domain, with the rest obtained from reference TRBV18 and TRBJ1-6, is as follows: NAGVMQNPRHLVRRRGQEARLRCSPMKGHSHVYWYRQLPEEGLKFMVYLQKENIIDESGMPKERFSAEFPKEGPSILRIQQVVRGDSAAYFCASSPRQSSSYNSPLHFGNGTRLTVT.

V usage is TRBV19 and J usage is TRBJ2-4; maybe TRBD1 (6 bases). V was clipped by 0 bases and J by 1 base, with 13 bases between them. The germline V gene has CDR1 LNHDA and CDR2 SQIVND (reference sequence). The CDR3 sequence is 17 residues long. The chain's CDR3 is CASSIDFWGRAKNIQYF. CDR3 in DNA: TGTGCCAGTAGTATAGATTTTTGGGGGCGGGCCAAAAACATTCAGTACTTC.

This clone was seen a few times. This chain links TRBV7-2 with TRBJ2-3, with 11 bases lining up with TRBD2. CDR1 is SGHTA and CDR2 is FQGNSA in the germline V gene. J gave up 6 bases and V 4 bases, and 15 bases lay outside the gene matches. The CDR3 runs to 18 residues. The CDR3 bases are TGTGCCAGCAGCTCTAGGGGGGTAGCGGGAGGGCAGGGGGATACGCAGTATTTT. Its protein product is CASSSRGVAGGQGDTQYF.

The chain carries TRBV7-6 and TRBJ2-5, with 7 bases lining up with TRBD2. J was trimmed by 2 bases and V by 0 bases; bases with no gene match: 15. The CDR3 spans 19 residues. Per the germline V gene, CDR1 is SGHVS and CDR2 is FNYEAQ. In DNA, the CDR3 is TGTGCCAGCAGCTTAGCCCCCTACAGTAGTGGGAGGGATCAAGAGACCCAGTACTTC. Amino acid sequence: CASSLAPYSSGRDQETQYF.

The DNA for the CDR3 is TGTGCCAGCAGTACTAGCGGGACTTTTACCTACGAGCAGTACTTC. Its translation: CASSTSGTFTYEQYF. The chain is built from TRBV25-1 and TRBJ2-7, with 10 bases fitting TRBD2. This CDR3 region has 15 residues. CDR1 and CDR2 from the germline V gene are MGHDK and SYGVNS. The trim removed 5 bases at V and 2 bases at J, leaving 6 bases unmatched.

The chain couples TRBV19 to TRBJ2-6, with D perhaps matching TRBD2 (6 bases). This CDR3 is 16 amino acids long. Trimming cost V 1 base and J 3 bases, with 10 bases left between them. Germline V CDR1 and CDR2: LNHDA, SQIVND (reference sequence). CDR3 DNA: TGTGCCAGTAGTATAGCGGGAGCGATTGGGGCCAACGTCCTGACTTTC. It yields the protein CASSIAGAIGANVLTF.

In its sample, this clone was seen once. The genes are TRBV29-1 and TRBJ2-2; no firm D call. Germline V gene data show CDR1 as SQVTM and CDR2 as ANQGSEA. The V gene lost 2 bases and the J gene lost 6 bases, with 7 bases spanning the gap. This CDR3 spans 12 amino acids. CDR3 sequence reads: CSVEFLAGELFF. The CDR3 DNA is TGCAGCGTTGAATTCCTAGCCGGGGAGCTGTTTTTT.

This chain's CDR3 is CASSLDGRHNEQFF. The CDR3, as DNA: TGTGCCAGCAGCTTGGATGGCCGTCACAATGAGCAGTTCTTC. The rearrangement uses TRBV5-4 and TRBJ2-1, with D hard to call. The germline CDR1 and CDR2 sequences are SGHNT and YYREEE (reference sequence). This CDR3 spans 14 amino acids. The V and J ends lost 0 bases and 5 bases respectively, with 9 bases between them. Variable domain in full (rest from reference TRBV5-4 and TRBJ2-1): ETGVTQSPTHLIKTRGQQVTLRCSSQSGHNTVSWYQQALGQGPQFIFQYYREEENGRGNFPPRFSGLQFPNYSSELNVNALELDDSALYLCASSLDGRHNEQFFGPGTRLTVL.

The chain couples TRBV21-1 to TRBJ2-5; the table's TRBD1 call for D was not verified on the DNA. TRBV21-1 is a pseudogene segment. The CDR3 is made up of 15 amino acids. The CDR3 is CASGHSALSGETQYF. Written as DNA, the CDR3 is TGTGCCAGCGGACATTCGGCCCTAAGTGGGGAGACCCAGTACTTC.

The rearrangement joins TRBV28 to TRBJ2-1; 11 positions agree with TRBD1. This CDR3 has 15 amino acids. Looked up from germline, CDR1 is MDHEN and CDR2 is SYDVKM. The junction had 5 bases not matched to a gene; V was cut back by 3 bases and J by 7 bases. The CDR3 protein is CASSLGGQGGNEQFF. In nucleotides, the CDR3 is TGTGCCAGCAGTTTGGGGGGACAGGGGGGGAATGAGCAGTTCTTC.